Shown below are 31 T cell receptor beta chains from a single sample sequenced in a study of vaccination effects on CD4 cells after COVID-19. Antigen-specific CD4+ T cells were first expanded with viral peptide pools by the ViraFEST assay and only then sequenced. CD4+ T cells were isolated after approximately 10 days of culture. Participants were vaccinated with two doses of either the BNT162b2 or mRNA-1273 vaccine. Measured with immunoSEQ multiplex PCR; TCRdb has only the in-frame clones, and not every one. The table has tens of thousands of clones, 65% to 80% seen once. These receptors' antigens are unknown. The starting material was CD4+ T cells from PBMCs cultured with HCoV-OC43 spike peptides, obtained after COVID-19 vaccination. This sample's subset: HCoV-OC43 spike overlapping peptide pool stimulation. The receptors were sampled from a human donor who received a COVID-19 vaccine.

V usage is TRBV10-2 and J usage is TRBJ2-3; no definite D call. In germline, CDR1 is WSHSY, CDR2 SAAADI. This CDR3 comprises 14 residues. Trimming removed 7 bases at V and 0 bases at J, with 11 bases between. The CDR3 coding sequence is TGCGCCAGCAATCCGGGTCCAAGCACAGATACGCAGTATTTT. It specifies CASNPGPSTDTQYF.

The chain uses TRBV29-1 and TRBJ2-6; no definite D call. This CDR3 region has 15 residues. Between the trimmed V and J ends, which lost 2 bases and 0 bases, there was a span of 8 bases. Per the germline V gene, CDR1 is SQVTM and CDR2 is ANQGSEA. The CDR3 coding sequence is TGCAGCGTTGAACGGCGGAACTCTGGGGCCAACGTCCTGACTTTC. Translation gives CSVERRNSGANVLTF.

V gene TRBV18 combines with J gene TRBJ1-6; D gene ambiguous. Germline lookup yields CDR1 KGHSH and CDR2 LQKENI. Trimming stripped 6 bases from V and 8 bases from J, with 14 bases between. The CDR3 loop spans 14 amino acids. DNA for the CDR3: TGTGCCAGCTCCTTCCTAGGGAGCGATTCACCCCTCCACTTT. It specifies CASSFLGSDSPLHF.

This clone was seen more than once but under ten times. J is TRBJ2-1 and V is TRBV7-9; D gene unclear. V dropped 5 bases and J dropped 4 bases, with 9 bases sitting between them. Germline CDR1 reads SEHNR; CDR2 reads FQNEAQ (reference sequence). The length of the CDR3 is 13 residues. The CDR3 DNA reads TGTGCCAGCAGCCCACCACCGTACAATGAGCAGTTCTTC. It translates to CASSPPPYNEQFF.

For the CDR3, the DNA is TGCGCCAGCAGCTTGTCTGGGGTAGACGGGGTAGCTTTCTTT. It translates to CASSLSGVDGVAFF. J is TRBJ1-1 and V is TRBV5-1; D is undetermined. The CDR3 runs to 14 residues. Trimming cost V 1 base and J 10 bases, with 17 bases left between them. Per germline, CDR1 SGHRS and CDR2 YFSETQ.

This rearrangement joins TRBV6-2 or TRBV6-3 to TRBJ2-3; no firm D call. V lost 2 bases and J lost 1, with 13 bases in between. The CDR3 length is 16 residues. Germline V gene lookup returns CDR1 MNHEY and CDR2 SVGEGT. The CDR3 protein is CASSYKLSGRTDTQYF. The CDR3 nucleotides are TGTGCCAGCAGTTACAAGTTGTCTGGACGCACAGATACGCAGTATTTT.

J is TRBJ2-5 and V is TRBV9; 14 bases are a match to TRBD2. Per germline, CDR1 SGDLS and CDR2 YYNGEE. The V and J ends lost 2 bases and 5 bases, in that order; junction bases with no gene match: 2. CDR3 length: 15 amino acids. This CDR3 reads CASSVGTSGSETQYF. As DNA, the CDR3 is TGTGCCAGCAGCGTGGGGACTAGCGGGAGTGAGACCCAGTACTTC.

This clone was observed a single time. The chain uses TRBV3-1 (or the pseudogene TRBV3-2) and TRBJ2-2, with D perhaps TRBD2 (6 bases). CDR3 size: 12 residues. V lost 8 bases and J lost 3, with 7 bases in between. Germline V gene data show CDR1 as LGHDT and CDR2 as YNNKEL (reference sequence). The chain's CDR3 is CASGGYTGELFF. DNA for the CDR3: TGTGCCAGCGGGGGGTACACCGGGGAGCTGTTTTTT.

The chain uses TRBV24-1 and TRBJ1-5, with TRBD1 matching 7 bases. Losses at the gene ends were 4 bases for V and 3 bases for J; bases not matched to a gene: 8. The germline CDR1 and CDR2 sequences are KGHDR and SFDVKD. CDR3 size: 16 residues. The chain's CDR3 is CATSDHRTGDNQPQHF. CDR3 bases: TGTGCCACCAGTGACCATCGCACAGGGGACAATCAGCCCCAGCATTTT.

The chain uses TRBV19 and TRBJ1-5; the D gene is possibly TRBD1 (5 bases). Deletions cut 7 bases from V and 7 bases from J, with 17 bases between. Germline CDR1 reads LNHDA; CDR2 reads SQIVND (reference sequence). This CDR3 region has 14 residues. The CDR3 DNA reads TGTGCCAGTATCCAGGGTGGAGGGGAGCAGCCCCAGCATTTT. Protein product: CASIQGGGEQPQHF.

The genes are TRBV27 and TRBJ1-1; 9 nucleotides align to TRBD1. Unmatched junction bases numbered 7, after V lost 8 bases and J lost 6 bases. CDR3 length: 13 residues. Germline V gene sequence: CDR1 MNHEY, CDR2 SMNVEV (reference sequence). The CDR3 bases are TGTGCCAGCGGTACAGGGGGCATATCTGAAGCTTTCTTT. Residues: CASGTGGISEAFF.

The chain links TRBV6-1 to TRBJ1-5; D may be TRBD1 (6 bases). The V and J ends lost 4 bases and 0 bases respectively, with 25 bases between them. In germline, CDR1 is MNHNS, CDR2 SASEGT. The CDR3 spans 20 residues. CDR3 DNA: TGTGCCAGCAGTGGTGGAGGCCAGGGGTTGGGAATCGATAGCAATCAGCCCCAGCATTTT. Translated: CASSGGGQGLGIDSNQPQHF.

A few counts support this clone. This chain links TRBV6-5 with TRBJ1-4, with a weak D call TRBD1 (5 bases). Germline V gene sequence: CDR1 MNHEY, CDR2 SVGAGI. The CDR3 has 15 residues. V lost 2 bases, J lost 10 bases, and 17 bases lay in between. CDR3 sequence reads: CASSYTTDLVGKLFF. The CDR3 region has the DNA TGTGCCAGCAGTTACACGACAGACCTGGTTGGAAAACTGTTTTTT.

The CDR3 sequence: CASENRNTEAFF. CDR3 DNA sequence: TGTGCCAGCGAAAATAGGAACACTGAAGCTTTCTTT. The J gene is TRBJ1-1, the V gene TRBV7-7; D gene unclear. CDR1 and CDR2 (germline): SSHAT, FNYEAQ (reference sequence). Trimming removed 8 bases from V and 1 base from J, with 8 bases in between. The CDR3 runs to 12 residues.

This rearrangement joins TRBV4-1 to TRBJ2-1, with D possibly TRBD1 on 6 matching bases. Deletions cut 4 bases from V and 5 bases from J, with 18 bases between. The CDR3 totals 16 residues. CDR1 and CDR2 (germline): MGHRA, YSYEKL. For the CDR3, the DNA is TGCGCCAGCAGCCGCACAGGTGTCAGGGGACACAATGAGCAGTTCTTC. Translation gives CASSRTGVRGHNEQFF.

V is TRBV4-1 and J is TRBJ2-3; D ambiguous. V shed 1 base and J shed 1 base, with 9 bases lying between them. CDR1 is MGHRA and CDR2 is YSYEKL in the germline V gene. This CDR3 has 15 residues. The CDR3 loop is CASSQVFGGTDTQYF. The CDR3 coding sequence is TGCGCCAGCAGCCAAGTCTTTGGGGGCACAGATACGCAGTATTTT.

The chain is built from TRBV11-2 and TRBJ2-6; TRBD1 might be the D (5 bases). The CDR3 totals 16 residues. Germline CDR1 is SGHAT and CDR2 is FQNNGV. V lost 1 base and J lost 4, with 11 bases in between. CDR3 in amino acids: CASSLVDSAGANVLTF. The DNA of the CDR3 is TGTGCCAGCAGCTTAGTTGACAGTGCCGGGGCCAACGTCCTGACTTTC. Using reference TRBV11-2 and TRBJ2-6 for the parts outside the CDR3, the full variable domain is EAGVAQSPRYKIIEKRQSVAFWCNPISGHATLYWYQQILGQGPKLLIQFQNNGVVDDSQLPKDRFSAERLKGVDSTLKIQPAKLEDSAVYLCASSLVDSAGANVLTFGAGSRLTVL.

The chain links TRBV3-1 (or the pseudogene TRBV3-2) to TRBJ2-7; 7 bases map to TRBD2. The CDR3 totals 16 residues. Unmatched junction bases numbered 10, after V lost 1 base and J lost 4 bases. Per germline, CDR1 LGHDT and CDR2 YNNKEL (reference sequence). In DNA, the CDR3 is TGTGCCAGCAGCCAAGGTCGGAGCGGGGCTGGGTACGAGCAGTACTTC. Translation: CASSQGRSGAGYEQYF.

V and J are TRBV7-2 and TRBJ2-5; the match to TRBD2 covers 11 bases. The germline gives CDR1 SGHTA, CDR2 FQGNSA. CDR3 size: 15 residues. J gave up 5 bases and V 6 bases, and 8 bases lay outside the gene matches. This chain's CDR3 is CASSRTSGSLETQYF. The CDR3 bases are TGTGCCAGCAGTCGAACTAGCGGGAGCCTGGAGACCCAGTACTTC. Looking up the rest from reference TRBV7-2 and TRBJ2-5 gives the full variable domain: GAGVSQSPSNKVTEKGKDVELRCDPISGHTALYWYRQSLGQGLEFLIYFQGNSAPDKSGLPSDRFSAERTGGSVSTLTIQRTQQEDSAVYLCASSRTSGSLETQYFGPGTRLLVL.

This chain links TRBV5-1 with TRBJ2-5; D is possibly TRBD2 (5 bases). The germline V gene has CDR1 SGHRS and CDR2 YFSETQ. There are 14 residues in the CDR3. Deletions cut 2 bases from V and 1 base from J, with 9 bases between. The CDR3 spells CASSLLAFQETQYF. The CDR3 DNA reads TGCGCCAGCAGCTTATTAGCGTTCCAAGAGACCCAGTACTTC.

The sample holds a few counts of this clone. The rearrangement joins TRBV15 to TRBJ2-1, with D hard to call. CDR1 and CDR2 (germline): LNHNV, YYDKDF (reference sequence). With 0 bases removed from V and 0 bases from J, the gap between germline ends came to 6 bases. The CDR3 is 15 amino acids. CDR3 protein: CATSRESGSYNEQFF. Here the CDR3 DNA reads TGTGCCACCAGCAGAGAATCCGGCTCCTACAATGAGCAGTTCTTC.

V usage is TRBV4-1 and J usage is TRBJ2-1; TRBD2 might be the D (7 bases). Germline assignment: CDR1 MGHRA and CDR2 YSYEKL. The CDR3 extends over 15 amino acids. V was cut by 3 bases and J by 12 bases, with 21 bases left in between. This CDR3 reads CASSQAGERGGGQFF. The CDR3 nucleotides are TGCGCCAGCAGCCAGGCTGGTGAAAGGGGGGGTGGGCAGTTCTTC.

This chain uses TRBV18 with TRBJ1-4, with D uncertain. Looked up from germline, CDR1 is KGHSH and CDR2 is LQKENI. The CDR3 spans 13 residues. V gave up 2 bases and J gave up 5 bases, with 6 bases separating them. CDR3 in amino acids: CASSPSLNEKLFF. For the CDR3, the DNA is TGTGCCAGCTCACCATCTCTGAATGAAAAACTGTTTTTT.

The V call is TRBV3-1 (or the pseudogene TRBV3-2), the J call TRBJ2-3; D is uncertain. V was cut by 3 bases and J by 2 bases, with 18 bases left in between. The germline V gene has CDR1 LGHDT and CDR2 YNNKEL (reference sequence). The CDR3 extends over 17 amino acids. The CDR3 nucleotides read TGTGCCAGCAGCCAGGGCTCCACGAGTCGGTCCACAGATACGCAGTATTTT. The encoded protein is CASSQGSTSRSTDTQYF.

The V gene is TRBV7-2, the J gene TRBJ2-7; TRBD2 aligns across 13 bases. The length of the CDR3 is 15 residues. V lost 3 bases and J lost 4; bases outside the gene matches: 3. Germline-derived CDR1 and CDR2 are SGHTA and FQGNSA. The CDR3, as DNA: TGTGCCAGCAGCTTGGGGACTAGCGGGAAGTACGAGCAGTACTTC. This translates into CASSLGTSGKYEQYF. The complete variable domain, with remaining parts taken from reference TRBV7-2 and TRBJ2-7, reads GAGVSQSPSNKVTEKGKDVELRCDPISGHTALYWYRQSLGQGLEFLIYFQGNSAPDKSGLPSDRFSAERTGGSVSTLTIQRTQQEDSAVYLCASSLGTSGKYEQYFGPGTRLTVT.

A few counts support this clone. The rearrangement joins TRBV10-1 to TRBJ2-2, with unresolved D. The CDR3 length is 13 residues. From germline, CDR1 is WNHNN and CDR2 SYGVQD (reference sequence). V lost 5 bases and J 3 bases, leaving 7 bases between the germline ends. CDR3 in amino acids: CASSTSYTGELFF. For the CDR3, the DNA is TGCGCCAGCAGTACCTCGTACACCGGGGAGCTGTTTTTT.

V usage is TRBV5-1 and J usage is TRBJ2-2, with 7 nucleotides matching TRBD1. Germline V gives CDR1 SGHRS, CDR2 YFSETQ. This CDR3 contains 15 residues. V shed 4 bases and J 5 bases; nucleotides not matched to a gene: 8. The CDR3 nucleotides read TGCGCCAGCAGCCGGCAGGGGGATTTGACCGGGGAGCTGTTTTTT. It codes for CASSRQGDLTGELFF.

This clone was detected a few times. The CDR3 spells CTSSQIRINYGYTF. The CDR3 DNA reads as TGCACCAGCAGCCAGATCCGAATTAACTATGGCTACACCTTC. The chain employs TRBV1 and TRBJ1-2. TRBV1 is shown as a pseudogene. This CDR3 spans 14 amino acids.

V usage is TRBV19 and J usage is TRBJ1-5; possible D gene TRBD1, 5 bases. V shed 4 bases and J shed 2 bases, with 12 bases lying between them. The CDR3 runs to 15 residues. Germline loops: CDR1 LNHDA, CDR2 SQIVND (reference sequence). DNA for the CDR3: TGTGCCAGTAGTACGAGGGGCTTGGGCAATCAGCCCCAGCATTTT. Translation gives CASSTRGLGNQPQHF. Combining the CDR3 with reference TRBV19 and TRBJ1-5 gives the whole variable domain DGGITQSPKYLFRKEGQNVTLSCEQNLNHDAMYWYRQDPGQGLRLIYYSQIVNDFQKGDIAEGYSVSREKKESFPLTVTSAQKNPTAFYLCASSTRGLGNQPQHFGDGTRLSIL.

The chain recombines TRBV29-1 with TRBJ1-1; D unclear. The V gene's germline CDR1 is SQVTM and CDR2 ANQGSEA. The CDR3 has 10 residues. V was pared by 4 bases and J by 7 bases, with 7 bases between. CDR3 DNA sequence: TGCAGCGTTGTGACGGGTGAAGCTTTCTTT. Protein product: CSVVTGEAFF.

This sequence joins TRBV7-2 and TRBJ2-2; D call uncertain. Trimming pared 5 bases from V and 3 bases from J, leaving 4 bases between. Germline lookup yields CDR1 SGHTA and CDR2 FQGNSA. The CDR3 loop spans 12 amino acids. CDR3 DNA sequence: TGTGCCAGCAGCCTAGACACCGGGGAGCTGTTTTTT. This gives the protein CASSLDTGELFF.